One sample yielded the 19 T cell receptor beta chains listed below, sequenced in a study of cytomegalovirus exposure and HLA in healthy donors. PCR was performed using 60 Vbeta and 13 Jbeta primers. The table came from immunoSEQ multiplex PCR; TCRdb's copy has only in-frame clones and leaves some out. The table includes about 120,000 clones, roughly 80% detected once. What was sequenced was PBMCs. The receptors stem from a woman aged 30 to 39 in good health and CMV-seropositive.

The chain links TRBV11-3 to TRBJ1-1, with D possibly matching TRBD1 (5 bases). The V end was cut by 3 bases, the J end by 4 bases, with 12 bases between. The CDR3 length is 14 residues. Germline assignment: CDR1 SGHNT and CDR2 YENEEA. In DNA form, the CDR3 reads TGTGCCAGCAGCTTCGCGGGGGAGGCCACTGAAGCTTTCTTT. It encodes CASSFAGEATEAFF.

The chain uses TRBV6-1 and TRBJ1-2, with D possibly being TRBD1 (5 bases). Between the trimmed V and J ends, which lost 5 bases and 3 bases, there was a span of 7 bases. Germline lookup yields CDR1 MNHNS and CDR2 SASEGT. There are 12 residues in the CDR3. CDR3 bases: TGTGCCAGCAGTCAGGGCCACTATGGCTACACCTTC. Translation gives CASSQGHYGYTF.

This chain uses TRBV29-1 with TRBJ2-1; D remains unclear. From germline, CDR1 is SQVTM and CDR2 ANQGSEA. This CDR3 is built from 11 residues. Trimming removed 3 bases at V and 9 bases at J, with 9 bases between. The chain's CDR3 is CSVDRQGEQFF. The DNA of the CDR3 is TGCAGCGTTGACAGACAAGGTGAGCAGTTCTTC.

The V and J genes are TRBV9 and TRBJ1-3; TRBD1 might be the D (5 bases). V was cut by 3 bases and J by 1 base, with 14 bases left in between. This CDR3 has 16 residues. Germline values: CDR1 SGDLS, CDR2 YYNGEE. The CDR3 spells CASSEDLPGSGNTIYF. The CDR3 DNA follows: TGTGCCAGCAGCGAAGATCTCCCAGGGTCTGGAAACACCATATATTTT.

J is TRBJ1-1 and V is TRBV5-4; D gene unclear. Germline V gene data show CDR1 as SGHNT and CDR2 as YYREEE (reference sequence). There are 15 residues in the CDR3. V lost 4 bases to trimming and J lost 0 bases, with 13 bases between them. The DNA for the CDR3 is TGTGCCAGCAGCCTACCTGGGCAGTTGAACACTGAAGCTTTCTTT. The encoded protein is CASSLPGQLNTEAFF.

This chain links TRBV13 with TRBJ1-1; possibly TRBD1 for D (5 bases). CDR1 and CDR2 (germline): PRHDT, FYEKMQ (reference sequence). CDR3 length: 12 residues. V was clipped by 7 bases and J by 4 bases, with 10 bases between them. The CDR3 here is CASTRGITEAFF. CDR3 in DNA: TGTGCCAGCACCCGGGGGATCACTGAAGCTTTCTTT.

The CDR3 DNA reads as TGTGCCAGCAGCCTACGACCCTCCTTAGCGGGGGGCACAGATACGCAGTATTTT. Amino acid sequence: CASSLRPSLAGGTDTQYF. The rearrangement joins TRBV5-5 to TRBJ2-3, with 9 bases that match TRBD2. CDR3 size: 18 residues. From germline, CDR1 is SGHKS and CDR2 YYEKEE (reference sequence). J lost 1 base, V lost 4 bases, and 13 bases had no gene match.

This chain links TRBV4-3 with TRBJ2-3; the match to TRBD2 covers 10 bases. CDR1 LGHNA and CDR2 YSLEER come from the germline V gene. V lost 2 bases and J lost 5; bases outside the gene matches: 10. The CDR3 length is 17 residues. In DNA, the CDR3 is TGCGCCAGCAGCCAATCCCAGACTAGCGGGTCGGGAGATACGCAGTATTTT. Residues: CASSQSQTSGSGDTQYF.

J is TRBJ2-7 and V is TRBV19; weak D call: TRBD1 (6 bases). Germline loops: CDR1 LNHDA, CDR2 SQIVND (reference sequence). The CDR3 length is 11 residues. V lost 7 bases and J lost 3, with 7 bases in between. The CDR3 spells CASTDSYEQYF. The CDR3 bases are TGTGCCAGTACGGACAGCTACGAGCAGTACTTC.

The V call is TRBV5-1, the J call TRBJ2-5, with D possibly matching TRBD2 (5 bases). In germline, CDR1 is SGHRS, CDR2 YFSETQ. V was trimmed by 4 bases and J by 4 bases, leaving 14 bases between them. The CDR3 length is 14 residues. The CDR3 DNA reads TGCGCCAGCAGCACCACTTGGGAGAGAGAGACCCAGTACTTC. Translating it yields CASSTTWERETQYF. Looking up the rest from reference TRBV5-1 and TRBJ2-5 gives the full variable domain: KAGVTQTPRYLIKTRGQQVTLSCSPISGHRSVSWYQQTPGQGLQFLFEYFSETQRNKGNFPGRFSGRQFSNSRSEMNVSTLELGDSALYLCASSTTWERETQYFGPGTRLLVL.

The V call is TRBV29-1, the J call TRBJ2-7; D may be TRBD2 (6 bases). This CDR3 has 14 residues. The V gene's germline CDR1 is SQVTM and CDR2 ANQGSEA. Trimming removed 5 bases at V and 4 bases at J, with 18 bases between. This chain's CDR3 is CSVFSFGGNYEQYF. CDR3 bases: TGCAGCGTTTTCTCTTTCGGAGGGAATTACGAGCAGTACTTC.

V is TRBV5-4 and J is TRBJ1-4; D is unresolved. Looked up from germline, CDR1 is SGHNT and CDR2 is YYREEE (reference sequence). CDR3 length: 15 amino acids. V lost 4 bases to trimming and J lost 6 bases, with 16 bases between them. CDR3: CASSTGGNQDEKLFF. The CDR3, as DNA: TGTGCCAGCAGCACGGGAGGAAACCAGGATGAAAAACTGTTTTTT.

This clone has a handful of counts. J is TRBJ1-5 and V is TRBV28; D perhaps matches TRBD1 (5 bases). CDR1 and CDR2 (germline): MDHEN, SYDVKM. This CDR3 region has 13 residues. Trimming pared 6 bases from V and 5 bases from J, leaving 11 bases between. The CDR3 coding sequence is TGTGCCAGCAGCCCAGACAGTTATCAGCCCCAGCATTTT. As protein: CASSPDSYQPQHF.

The chain carries TRBV19 and TRBJ1-1; D not resolved. CDR1 LNHDA and CDR2 SQIVND come from the germline V gene (reference sequence). V was cut by 4 bases and J by 5 bases, with 14 bases left in between. CDR3 length: 14 amino acids. The DNA of the CDR3 is TGTGCCAGTAGTACGTGGTCTCGAGGAACTGAAGCTTTCTTT. Translating gives CASSTWSRGTEAFF.

The rearrangement links TRBV5-4 to TRBJ1-1; TRBD1 agrees at 9 bases. Germline V gene lookup returns CDR1 SGHNT and CDR2 YYREEE (reference sequence). CDR3 size: 15 residues. V lost 1 base, J lost 4 bases, and 5 bases stayed unmatched. The CDR3 DNA reads TGTGCCAGCAGCTTGAAACAGGGGGCTTTCACTGAAGCTTTCTTT. Its translation is CASSLKQGAFTEAFF.

The chain couples TRBV5-1 to TRBJ2-5; no clear D. This CDR3 has 12 amino acids. Germline V gene data show CDR1 as SGHRS and CDR2 as YFSETQ. Deletions cut 0 bases from V and 7 bases from J, with 7 bases between. As DNA, the CDR3 is TGCGCCAGCAGCTTGGCTGGCCGGACCCAGTACTTC. It encodes CASSLAGRTQYF.

Only a few counts were recorded for this clone. CDR3 amino acids: CASSLPRERSTDTQYF. CDR3 bases: TGCGCCAGCAGCCTTCCAAGGGAGCGGTCCACAGATACGCAGTATTTT. The V call is TRBV4-1, the J call TRBJ2-3, with a weak D call TRBD2 (5 bases). The CDR3 is 16 residues long. V was pared by 4 bases and J by 2 bases, with 16 bases between. CDR1 is MGHRA and CDR2 is YSYEKL in the germline V gene.

As concerns this clone: A junction boundary mismatches the germline segment, possibly from a read error. This chain's CDR3 is CASSHPLNRGRVTEASF. For the CDR3, the DNA is TGCGCCAGCAGCCATCCCTTAAACAGGGGGCGGGTCACTGAAGCTTCCTTT. The rearrangement links TRBV2 to TRBJ1-1, with 9 nucleotides matching TRBD1. Per germline, CDR1 SNHLY and CDR2 FYNNEI. This CDR3 region has 17 residues.

The genes are TRBV4-1 and TRBJ2-7, with TRBD2 matching 10 bases. The CDR3 spans 17 residues. J was trimmed by 0 bases and V by 1 base; bases with no gene match: 6. Germline assignment: CDR1 MGHRA and CDR2 YSYEKL. The DNA for the CDR3 is TGCGCCAGCAGCCAAGTGAGGGGGACTAGCGTCTCCTACGAGCAGTACTTC. Translating it yields CASSQVRGTSVSYEQYF.